This TCR beta chain was observed in a study of blood T cell repertoires in COVID-19. Participants' reported clinical history set cohort assignment. The CDR3 covers 14 residues. V was clipped by 8 bases and J by 7 bases, with 20 bases between them. CDR1 is MNHEY and CDR2 is SVGAGI in the germline V gene. Sequencing used immunoSEQ multiplex PCR; TCRdb keeps in-frame clones, though not all of them. Here the sample spans 200,000 to 250,000 clones, 81% being singletons. The source is a woman between 45 and 65 years old with acute COVID-19. Sequenced material: PBMCs or T cells enriched from blood (not recorded which). The chain employs TRBV6-5 and TRBJ1-2; D ambiguous. The CDR3 reads CASFGGISSRGYTF. CDR3 nucleotide sequence: TGTGCCAGCTTCGGAGGGATCTCCAGTCGTGGCTACACCTTC.